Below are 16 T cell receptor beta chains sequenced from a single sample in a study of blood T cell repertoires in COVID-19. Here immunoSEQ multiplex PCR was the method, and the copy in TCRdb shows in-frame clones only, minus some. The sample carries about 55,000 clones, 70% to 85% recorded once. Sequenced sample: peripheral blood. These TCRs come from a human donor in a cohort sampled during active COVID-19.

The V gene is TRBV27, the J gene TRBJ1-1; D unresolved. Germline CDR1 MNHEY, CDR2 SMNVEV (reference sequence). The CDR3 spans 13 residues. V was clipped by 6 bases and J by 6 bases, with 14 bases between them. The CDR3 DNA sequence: TGTGCCAGCAGCCTTCGGTACGGTGCTGAAGCTTTCTTT. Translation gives CASSLRYGAEAFF.

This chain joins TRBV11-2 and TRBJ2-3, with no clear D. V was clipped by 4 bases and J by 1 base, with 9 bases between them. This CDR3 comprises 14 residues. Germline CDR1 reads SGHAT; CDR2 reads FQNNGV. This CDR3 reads CASSSGPRTDTQYF. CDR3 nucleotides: TGTGCCAGCAGCTCTGGCCCTCGCACAGATACGCAGTATTTT. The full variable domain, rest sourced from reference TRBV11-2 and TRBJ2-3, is EAGVAQSPRYKIIEKRQSVAFWCNPISGHATLYWYQQILGQGPKLLIQFQNNGVVDDSQLPKDRFSAERLKGVDSTLKIQPAKLEDSAVYLCASSSGPRTDTQYFGPGTRLTVL.

CDR3 residues: CASSASTGGGTEAFF. CDR3 nucleotides: TGCGCCAGCAGCGCATCGACAGGGGGAGGCACTGAAGCTTTCTTT. The chain employs TRBV5-1 and TRBJ1-1; 9 positions match TRBD1. Germline assignment: CDR1 SGHRS and CDR2 YFSETQ. V was pared by 4 bases and J by 4 bases, with 8 bases of the junction left unmatched. The CDR3 extends over 15 amino acids.

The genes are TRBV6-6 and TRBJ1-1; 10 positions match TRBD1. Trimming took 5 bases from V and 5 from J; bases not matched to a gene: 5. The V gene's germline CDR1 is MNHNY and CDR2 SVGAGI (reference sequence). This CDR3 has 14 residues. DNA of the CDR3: TGTGCCAGCAGTCCCCGGACAGGGGGGACTGAAGCTTTCTTT. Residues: CASSPRTGGTEAFF.

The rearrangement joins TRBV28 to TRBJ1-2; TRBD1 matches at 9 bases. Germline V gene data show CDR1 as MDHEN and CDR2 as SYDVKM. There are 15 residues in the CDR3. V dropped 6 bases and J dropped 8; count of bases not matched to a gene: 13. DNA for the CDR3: TGTGCCAGCAGGGAAACCGGGACAGGGTCTTGGGGCTACACCTTC. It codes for CASRETGTGSWGYTF.

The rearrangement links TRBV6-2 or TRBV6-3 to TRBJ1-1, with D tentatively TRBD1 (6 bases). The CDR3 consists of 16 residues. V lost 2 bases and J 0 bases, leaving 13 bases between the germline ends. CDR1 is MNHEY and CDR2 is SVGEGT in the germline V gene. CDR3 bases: TGTGCCAGCAGTTACGTTGGACAGCCCATGAACACTGAAGCTTTCTTT. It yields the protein CASSYVGQPMNTEAFF.

Here the CDR3 DNA reads TGTGCCAGCAGCCAAGGGGGGGGGATGGGGAATTCACCCCTCCACTTT. Translating gives CASSQGGGMGNSPLHF. The chain employs TRBV3-1 (or the pseudogene TRBV3-2) and TRBJ1-6; possible D gene TRBD1, 5 bases. V was clipped by 1 base and J by 7 bases, with 14 bases between them. CDR1 is LGHDT, CDR2 YNNKEL, per germline (reference sequence). CDR3 length: 16 residues.

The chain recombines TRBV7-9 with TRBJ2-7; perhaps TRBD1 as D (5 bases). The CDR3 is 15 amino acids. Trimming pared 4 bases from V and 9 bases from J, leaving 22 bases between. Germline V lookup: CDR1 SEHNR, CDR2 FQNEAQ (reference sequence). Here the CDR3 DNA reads TGTGCCAGCAGCTCCACCATCGACAGCGAGCTATGGCAGTACTTC. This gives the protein CASSSTIDSELWQYF.

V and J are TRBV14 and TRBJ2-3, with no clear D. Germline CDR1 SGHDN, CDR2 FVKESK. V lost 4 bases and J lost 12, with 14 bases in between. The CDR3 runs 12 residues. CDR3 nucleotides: TGTGCCAGCAGCCTCTATCGCGCGGAACAGTATTTT. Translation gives CASSLYRAEQYF.

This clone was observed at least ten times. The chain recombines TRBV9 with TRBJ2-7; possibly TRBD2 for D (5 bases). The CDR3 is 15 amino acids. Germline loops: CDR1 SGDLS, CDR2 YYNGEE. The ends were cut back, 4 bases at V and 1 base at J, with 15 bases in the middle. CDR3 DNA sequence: TGTGCCAGCAGCACCGCGGCCGCGGGTTCCTACGAGCAGTACTTC. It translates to CASSTAAAGSYEQYF. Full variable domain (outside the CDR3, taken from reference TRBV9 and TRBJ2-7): DSGVTQTPKHLITATGQRVTLRCSPRSGDLSVYWYQQSLDQGLQFLIQYYNGEERAKGNILERFSAQQFPDLHSELNLSSLELGDSALYFCASSTAAAGSYEQYFGPGTRLTVT.

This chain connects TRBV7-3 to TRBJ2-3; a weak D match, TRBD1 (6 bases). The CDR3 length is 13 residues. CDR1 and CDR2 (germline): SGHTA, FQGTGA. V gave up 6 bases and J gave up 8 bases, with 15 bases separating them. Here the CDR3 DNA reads TGTGCCAGCAGTGATGGGGGCCGATTTACGCAGTATTTT. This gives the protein CASSDGGRFTQYF.

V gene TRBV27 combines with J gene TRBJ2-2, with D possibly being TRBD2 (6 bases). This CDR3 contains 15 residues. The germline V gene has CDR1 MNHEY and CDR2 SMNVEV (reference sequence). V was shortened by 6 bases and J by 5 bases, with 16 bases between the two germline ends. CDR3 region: CASSRSPAGTGELFF. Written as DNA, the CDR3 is TGTGCCAGCAGCCGTAGCCCGGCGGGAACCGGGGAGCTGTTTTTT.

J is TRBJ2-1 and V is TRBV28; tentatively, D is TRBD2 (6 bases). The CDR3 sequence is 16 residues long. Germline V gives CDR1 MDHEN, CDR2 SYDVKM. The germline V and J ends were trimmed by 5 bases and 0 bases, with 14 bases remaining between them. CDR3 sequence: CASSAPSAGSYNEQFF. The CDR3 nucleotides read TGTGCCAGCAGTGCCCCTAGCGCTGGCTCCTACAATGAGCAGTTCTTC. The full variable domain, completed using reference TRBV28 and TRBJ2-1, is DVKVTQSSRYLVKRTGEKVFLECVQDMDHENMFWYRQDPGLGLRLIYFSYDVKMKEKGDIPEGYSVSREKKERFSLILESASTNQTSMYLCASSAPSAGSYNEQFFGPGTRLTVL.

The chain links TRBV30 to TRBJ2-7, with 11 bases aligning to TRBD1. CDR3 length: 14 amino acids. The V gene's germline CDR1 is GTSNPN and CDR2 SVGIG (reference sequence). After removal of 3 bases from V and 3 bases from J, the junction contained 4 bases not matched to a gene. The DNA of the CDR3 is TGTGCCTGGAGAAGGGACAGGGGGGTCTACGAGCAGTACTTC. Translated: CAWRRDRGVYEQYF.

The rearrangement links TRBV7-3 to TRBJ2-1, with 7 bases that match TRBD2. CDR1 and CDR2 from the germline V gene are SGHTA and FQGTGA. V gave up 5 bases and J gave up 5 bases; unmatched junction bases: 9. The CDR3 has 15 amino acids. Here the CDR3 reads CASSNRGLLDNEQFF. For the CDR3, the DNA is TGTGCCAGCAGCAACCGGGGACTACTTGACAATGAGCAGTTCTTC. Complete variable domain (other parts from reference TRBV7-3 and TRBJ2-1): GAGVSQTPSNKVTEKGKYVELRCDPISGHTALYWYRQSLGQGPEFLIYFQGTGAADDSGLPNDRFFAVRPEGSVSTLKIQRTERGDSAVYLCASSNRGLLDNEQFFGPGTRLTVL.

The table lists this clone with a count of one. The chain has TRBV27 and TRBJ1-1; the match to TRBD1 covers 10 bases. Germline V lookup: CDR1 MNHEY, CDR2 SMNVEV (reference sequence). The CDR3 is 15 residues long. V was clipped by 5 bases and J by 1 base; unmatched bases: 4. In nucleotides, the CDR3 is TGTGCCAGCAGTCGAAGGGACAGGGGGAACACTGAAGCTTTCTTT. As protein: CASSRRDRGNTEAFF.